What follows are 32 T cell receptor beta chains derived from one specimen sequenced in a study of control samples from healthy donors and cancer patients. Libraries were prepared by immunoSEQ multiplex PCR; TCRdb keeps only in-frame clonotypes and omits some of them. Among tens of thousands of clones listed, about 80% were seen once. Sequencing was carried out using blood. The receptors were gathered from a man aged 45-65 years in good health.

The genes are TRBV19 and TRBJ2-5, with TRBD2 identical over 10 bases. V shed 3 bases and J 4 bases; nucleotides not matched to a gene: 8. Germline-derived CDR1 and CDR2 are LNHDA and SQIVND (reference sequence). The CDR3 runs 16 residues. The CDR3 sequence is CASSILGPSGRETQYF. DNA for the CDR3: TGTGCCAGTAGTATCCTCGGGCCTAGCGGGAGAGAGACCCAGTACTTC.

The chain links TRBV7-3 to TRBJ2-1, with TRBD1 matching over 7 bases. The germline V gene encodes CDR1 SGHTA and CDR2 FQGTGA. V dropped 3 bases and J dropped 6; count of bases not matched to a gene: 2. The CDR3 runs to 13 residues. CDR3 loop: CASSLNRGNEQFF. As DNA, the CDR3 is TGTGCCAGCAGCTTGAACAGGGGCAATGAGCAGTTCTTC.

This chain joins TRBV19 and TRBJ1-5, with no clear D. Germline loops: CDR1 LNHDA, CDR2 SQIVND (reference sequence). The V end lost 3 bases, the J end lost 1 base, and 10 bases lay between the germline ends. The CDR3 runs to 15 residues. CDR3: CASSIASRSNQPQHF. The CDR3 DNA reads TGTGCCAGTAGTATCGCAAGTCGAAGCAATCAGCCCCAGCATTTT.

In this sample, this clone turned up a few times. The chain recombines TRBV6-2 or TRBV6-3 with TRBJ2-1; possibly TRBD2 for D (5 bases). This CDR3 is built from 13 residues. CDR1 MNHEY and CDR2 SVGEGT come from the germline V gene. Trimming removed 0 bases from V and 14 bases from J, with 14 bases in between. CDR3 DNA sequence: TGTGCCAGCAGTTACTCCCTAGAGGGATTCAAGTTCTTC. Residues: CASSYSLEGFKFF.

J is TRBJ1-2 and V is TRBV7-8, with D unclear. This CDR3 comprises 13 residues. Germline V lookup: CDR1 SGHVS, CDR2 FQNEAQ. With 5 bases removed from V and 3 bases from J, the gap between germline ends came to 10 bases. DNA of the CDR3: TGTGCCAGCAGCGCAGACGGGGACTATGGCTACACCTTC. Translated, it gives CASSADGDYGYTF.

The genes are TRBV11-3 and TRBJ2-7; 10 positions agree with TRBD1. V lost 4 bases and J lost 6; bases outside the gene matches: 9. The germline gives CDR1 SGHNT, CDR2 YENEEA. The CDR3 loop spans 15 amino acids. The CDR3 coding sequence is TGTGCCAGCAGCTCGGGGACAGGGGATACCAGCGAGCAGTACTTC. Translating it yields CASSSGTGDTSEQYF. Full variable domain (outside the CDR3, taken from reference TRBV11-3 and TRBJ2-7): EAGVVQSPRYKIIEKKQPVAFWCNPISGHNTLYWYLQNLGQGPELLIRYENEEAVDDSQLPKDRFSAERLKGVDSTLKIQPAELGDSAVYLCASSSGTGDTSEQYFGPGTRLTVT.

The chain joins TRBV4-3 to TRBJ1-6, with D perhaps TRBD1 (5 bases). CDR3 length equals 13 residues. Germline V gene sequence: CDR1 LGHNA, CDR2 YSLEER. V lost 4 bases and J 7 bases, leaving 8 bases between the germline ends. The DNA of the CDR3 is TGCGCCAGCAGCCTCGACAGAAATTCACCCCTCCACTTT. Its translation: CASSLDRNSPLHF.

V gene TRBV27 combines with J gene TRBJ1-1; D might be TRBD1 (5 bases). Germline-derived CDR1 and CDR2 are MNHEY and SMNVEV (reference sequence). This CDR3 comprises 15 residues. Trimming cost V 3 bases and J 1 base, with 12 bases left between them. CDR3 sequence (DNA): TGTGCCAGCAGTTTTGGGGCAATGGGGAACACTGAAGCTTTCTTT. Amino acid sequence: CASSFGAMGNTEAFF.

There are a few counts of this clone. The CDR3 sequence is CASSLGGRDYGYTF. The CDR3 DNA sequence: TGCGCCAGCAGCTTGGGAGGGAGGGACTATGGCTACACCTTC. The V gene is TRBV5-1, the J gene TRBJ1-2; D unclear. The CDR3 spans 14 residues. Germline V lookup: CDR1 SGHRS, CDR2 YFSETQ. Trimming stripped 0 bases from V and 3 bases from J, with 9 bases between.

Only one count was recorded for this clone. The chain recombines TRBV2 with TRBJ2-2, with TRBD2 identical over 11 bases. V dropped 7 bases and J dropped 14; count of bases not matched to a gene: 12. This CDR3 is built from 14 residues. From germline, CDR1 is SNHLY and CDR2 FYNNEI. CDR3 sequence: CASTYELAGGILFF. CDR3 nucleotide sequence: TGTGCCAGCACTTACGAGTTAGCGGGAGGGATACTGTTTTTT.

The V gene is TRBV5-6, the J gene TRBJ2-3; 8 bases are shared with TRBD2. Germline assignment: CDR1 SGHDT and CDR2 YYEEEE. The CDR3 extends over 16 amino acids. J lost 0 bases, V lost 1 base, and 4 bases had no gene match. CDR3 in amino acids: CASSLNSGASTDTQYF. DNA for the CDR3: TGTGCCAGCAGCTTGAATAGCGGGGCAAGCACAGATACGCAGTATTTT. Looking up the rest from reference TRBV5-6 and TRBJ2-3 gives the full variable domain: DAGVTQSPTHLIKTRGQQVTLRCSPKSGHDTVSWYQQALGQGPQFIFQYYEEEERQRGNFPDRFSGHQFPNYSSELNVNALLLGDSALYLCASSLNSGASTDTQYFGPGTRLTVL.

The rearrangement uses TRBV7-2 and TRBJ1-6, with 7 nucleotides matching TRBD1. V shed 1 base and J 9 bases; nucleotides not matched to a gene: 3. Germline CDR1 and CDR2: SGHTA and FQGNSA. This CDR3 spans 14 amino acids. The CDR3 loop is CASSLGDSTSPLHF. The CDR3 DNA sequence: TGTGCCAGCAGCTTAGGGGACAGTACTTCACCCCTCCACTTT.

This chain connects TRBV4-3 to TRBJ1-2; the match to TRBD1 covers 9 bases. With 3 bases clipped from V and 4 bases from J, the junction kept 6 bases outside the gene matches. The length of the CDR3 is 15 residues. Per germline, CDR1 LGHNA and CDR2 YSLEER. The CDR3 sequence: CASSQDRGSPYGYTF. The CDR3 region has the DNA TGCGCCAGCAGCCAGGACAGGGGTAGTCCCTATGGCTACACCTTC.

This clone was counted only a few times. CDR3 residues: CASSLERNGYTF. DNA for the CDR3: TGTGCCAGCAGCTTAGAAAGGAATGGCTACACCTTC. The genes are TRBV7-9 and TRBJ1-2; D not resolved. V lost 1 base to trimming and J lost 6 bases, with 6 bases between them. The germline CDR1 and CDR2 sequences are SEHNR and FQNEAQ (reference sequence). This CDR3 contains 12 residues. The full variable domain, in which reference TRBV7-9 and TRBJ1-2 provide the parts outside the CDR3, is DTGVSQNPRHKITKRGQNVTFRCDPISEHNRLYWYRQTLGQGPEFLTYFQNEAQLEKSRLLSDRFSAERPKGSFSTLEIQRTEQGDSAMYLCASSLERNGYTFGSGTRLTVV.

As DNA, the CDR3 is TGTGCCACTAACGGGTTCGTGGGCTACACCTTC. Encoded protein: CATNGFVGYTF. V usage is TRBV10-3 and J usage is TRBJ1-2, with D hard to call. The CDR3 is made up of 11 amino acids. From germline, CDR1 is ENHRY and CDR2 SYGVKD. Trimming took 10 bases from V and 8 from J, leaving 14 bases between them.

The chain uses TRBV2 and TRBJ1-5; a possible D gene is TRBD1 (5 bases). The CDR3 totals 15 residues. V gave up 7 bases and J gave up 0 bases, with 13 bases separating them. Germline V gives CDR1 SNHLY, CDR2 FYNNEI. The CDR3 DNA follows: TGTGCCAGCACTTCCGGGACTCATAGCAATCAGCCCCAGCATTTT. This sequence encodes CASTSGTHSNQPQHF. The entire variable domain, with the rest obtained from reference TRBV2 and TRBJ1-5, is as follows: EPEVTQTPSHQVTQMGQEVILRCVPISNHLYFYWYRQILGQKVEFLVSFYNNEISEKSEIFDDQFSVERPDGSNFTLKIRSTKLEDSAMYFCASTSGTHSNQPQHFGDGTRLSIL.

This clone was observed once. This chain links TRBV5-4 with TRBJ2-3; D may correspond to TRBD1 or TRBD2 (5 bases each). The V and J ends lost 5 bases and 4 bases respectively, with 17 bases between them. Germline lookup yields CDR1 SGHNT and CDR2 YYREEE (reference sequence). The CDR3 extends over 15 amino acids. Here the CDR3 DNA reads TGTGCCAGCAGGCCCGGGACCTTAAGGGCAGATACGCAGTATTTT. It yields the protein CASRPGTLRADTQYF.

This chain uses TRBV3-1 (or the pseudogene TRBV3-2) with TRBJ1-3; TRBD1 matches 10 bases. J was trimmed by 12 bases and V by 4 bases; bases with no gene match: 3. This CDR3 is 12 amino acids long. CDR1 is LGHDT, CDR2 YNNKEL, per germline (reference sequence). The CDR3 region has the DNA TGTGCCAGCAGCCGGGGGACAGGGGACATATATTTT. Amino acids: CASSRGTGDIYF.

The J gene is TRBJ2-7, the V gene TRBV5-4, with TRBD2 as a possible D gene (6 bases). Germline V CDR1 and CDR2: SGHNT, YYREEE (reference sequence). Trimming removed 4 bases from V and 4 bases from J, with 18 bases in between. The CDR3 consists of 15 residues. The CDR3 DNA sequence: TGTGCCAGCAGCCAAGACCCGGGGAGGCGTTACGAGCAGTACTTC. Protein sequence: CASSQDPGRRYEQYF.

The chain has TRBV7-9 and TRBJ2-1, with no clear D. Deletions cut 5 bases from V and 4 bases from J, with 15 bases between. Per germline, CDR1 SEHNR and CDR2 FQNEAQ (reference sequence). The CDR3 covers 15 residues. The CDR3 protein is CASSLSLGRYNEQFF. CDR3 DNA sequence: TGTGCCAGCAGCCTGTCGTTGGGTCGATACAATGAGCAGTTCTTC.

CDR3 protein: CASSLVAGAGADTQYF. CDR3 nucleotides: TGTGCCAGCAGCTTAGTAGCTGGTGCCGGTGCAGATACGCAGTATTTT. The chain is built from TRBV7-2 and TRBJ2-3; D unresolved. CDR3 size: 16 residues. From germline, CDR1 is SGHTA and CDR2 FQGNSA. V was trimmed by 1 base and J by 4 bases, leaving 15 bases between them.

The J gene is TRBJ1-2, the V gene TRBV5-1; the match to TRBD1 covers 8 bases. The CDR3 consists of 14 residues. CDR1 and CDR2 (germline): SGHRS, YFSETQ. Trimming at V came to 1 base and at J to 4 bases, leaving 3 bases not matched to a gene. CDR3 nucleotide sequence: TGCGCCAGCAGCTTGCCCGACAGGGGCTATGGCTACACCTTC. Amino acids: CASSLPDRGYGYTF.

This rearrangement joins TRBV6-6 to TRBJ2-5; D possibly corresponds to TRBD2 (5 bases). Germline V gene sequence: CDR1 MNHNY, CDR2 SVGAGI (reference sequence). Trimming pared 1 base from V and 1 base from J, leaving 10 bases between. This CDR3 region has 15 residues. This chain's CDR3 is CASSYWGAPQETQYF. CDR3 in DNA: TGTGCCAGCAGTTACTGGGGAGCCCCCCAAGAGACCCAGTACTTC.

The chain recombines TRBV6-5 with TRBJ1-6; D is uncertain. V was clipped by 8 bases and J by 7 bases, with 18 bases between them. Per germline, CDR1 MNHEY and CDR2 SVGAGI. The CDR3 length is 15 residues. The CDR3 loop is CASREGSRGNSPLHF. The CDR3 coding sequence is TGTGCCAGCCGGGAGGGAAGCCGAGGGAATTCACCCCTCCACTTT.

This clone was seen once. The CDR3 spells CSASTSGYYNEQFF. The DNA of the CDR3 is TGCAGTGCTAGTACTAGCGGGTACTACAATGAGCAGTTCTTC. V is TRBV20-1 and J is TRBJ2-1; 9 positions agree with TRBD2. V was pared by 3 bases and J by 3 bases, with 3 bases of the junction left unmatched. Germline CDR1 and CDR2: DFQATT and SNEGSKA (reference sequence). The CDR3 has 14 residues.

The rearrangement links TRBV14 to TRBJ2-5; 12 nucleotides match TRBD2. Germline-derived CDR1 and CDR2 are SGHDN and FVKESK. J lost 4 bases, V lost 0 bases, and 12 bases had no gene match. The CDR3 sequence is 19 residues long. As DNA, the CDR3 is TGTGCCAGCAGCCAAGAGGGGCAACTAGCGGGGGGAAGGCGAGAGACCCAGTACTTC. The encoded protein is CASSQEGQLAGGRRETQYF.

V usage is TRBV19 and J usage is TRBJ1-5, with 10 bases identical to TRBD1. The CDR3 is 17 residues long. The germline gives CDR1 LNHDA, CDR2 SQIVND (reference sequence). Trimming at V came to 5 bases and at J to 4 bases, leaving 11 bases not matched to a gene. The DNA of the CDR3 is TGTGCCAGTAGTTTCAGACAGGGGGCTCGGGGAAATCAGCCCCAGCATTTT. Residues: CASSFRQGARGNQPQHF.

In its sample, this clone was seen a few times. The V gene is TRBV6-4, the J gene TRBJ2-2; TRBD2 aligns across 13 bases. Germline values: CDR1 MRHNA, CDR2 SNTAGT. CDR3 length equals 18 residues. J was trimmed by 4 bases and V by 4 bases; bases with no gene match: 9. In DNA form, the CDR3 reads TGTGCCAGCAGTGGAGAGACTAGCGGGGGGTTCTCCACCGGGGAGCTGTTTTTT. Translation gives CASSGETSGGFSTGELFF.

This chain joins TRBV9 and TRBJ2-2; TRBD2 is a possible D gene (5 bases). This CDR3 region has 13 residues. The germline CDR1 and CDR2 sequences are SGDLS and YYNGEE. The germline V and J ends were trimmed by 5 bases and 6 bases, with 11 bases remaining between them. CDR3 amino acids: CASSSGWSGELFF. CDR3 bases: TGTGCCAGCAGTTCGGGGTGGTCCGGGGAGCTGTTTTTT.

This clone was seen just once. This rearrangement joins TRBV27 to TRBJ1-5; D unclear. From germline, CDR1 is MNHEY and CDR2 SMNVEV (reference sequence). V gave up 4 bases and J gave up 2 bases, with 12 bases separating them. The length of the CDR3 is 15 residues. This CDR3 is CASSWTPAGNQPQHF. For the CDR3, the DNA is TGTGCCAGCAGTTGGACCCCGGCTGGCAATCAGCCCCAGCATTTT.

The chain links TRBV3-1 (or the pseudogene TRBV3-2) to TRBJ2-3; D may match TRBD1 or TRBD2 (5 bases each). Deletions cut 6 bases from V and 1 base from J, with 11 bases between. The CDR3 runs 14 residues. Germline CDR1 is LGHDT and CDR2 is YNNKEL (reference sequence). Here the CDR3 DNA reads TGTGCCAGCAGTCTGGGGCGGGGCACAGATACGCAGTATTTT. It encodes CASSLGRGTDTQYF.

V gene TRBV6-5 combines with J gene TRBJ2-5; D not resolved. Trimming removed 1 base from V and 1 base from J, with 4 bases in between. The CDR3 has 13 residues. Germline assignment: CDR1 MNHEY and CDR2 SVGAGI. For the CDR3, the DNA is TGTGCCAGCAGTTACTACTTCCAAGAGACCCAGTACTTC. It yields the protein CASSYYFQETQYF.